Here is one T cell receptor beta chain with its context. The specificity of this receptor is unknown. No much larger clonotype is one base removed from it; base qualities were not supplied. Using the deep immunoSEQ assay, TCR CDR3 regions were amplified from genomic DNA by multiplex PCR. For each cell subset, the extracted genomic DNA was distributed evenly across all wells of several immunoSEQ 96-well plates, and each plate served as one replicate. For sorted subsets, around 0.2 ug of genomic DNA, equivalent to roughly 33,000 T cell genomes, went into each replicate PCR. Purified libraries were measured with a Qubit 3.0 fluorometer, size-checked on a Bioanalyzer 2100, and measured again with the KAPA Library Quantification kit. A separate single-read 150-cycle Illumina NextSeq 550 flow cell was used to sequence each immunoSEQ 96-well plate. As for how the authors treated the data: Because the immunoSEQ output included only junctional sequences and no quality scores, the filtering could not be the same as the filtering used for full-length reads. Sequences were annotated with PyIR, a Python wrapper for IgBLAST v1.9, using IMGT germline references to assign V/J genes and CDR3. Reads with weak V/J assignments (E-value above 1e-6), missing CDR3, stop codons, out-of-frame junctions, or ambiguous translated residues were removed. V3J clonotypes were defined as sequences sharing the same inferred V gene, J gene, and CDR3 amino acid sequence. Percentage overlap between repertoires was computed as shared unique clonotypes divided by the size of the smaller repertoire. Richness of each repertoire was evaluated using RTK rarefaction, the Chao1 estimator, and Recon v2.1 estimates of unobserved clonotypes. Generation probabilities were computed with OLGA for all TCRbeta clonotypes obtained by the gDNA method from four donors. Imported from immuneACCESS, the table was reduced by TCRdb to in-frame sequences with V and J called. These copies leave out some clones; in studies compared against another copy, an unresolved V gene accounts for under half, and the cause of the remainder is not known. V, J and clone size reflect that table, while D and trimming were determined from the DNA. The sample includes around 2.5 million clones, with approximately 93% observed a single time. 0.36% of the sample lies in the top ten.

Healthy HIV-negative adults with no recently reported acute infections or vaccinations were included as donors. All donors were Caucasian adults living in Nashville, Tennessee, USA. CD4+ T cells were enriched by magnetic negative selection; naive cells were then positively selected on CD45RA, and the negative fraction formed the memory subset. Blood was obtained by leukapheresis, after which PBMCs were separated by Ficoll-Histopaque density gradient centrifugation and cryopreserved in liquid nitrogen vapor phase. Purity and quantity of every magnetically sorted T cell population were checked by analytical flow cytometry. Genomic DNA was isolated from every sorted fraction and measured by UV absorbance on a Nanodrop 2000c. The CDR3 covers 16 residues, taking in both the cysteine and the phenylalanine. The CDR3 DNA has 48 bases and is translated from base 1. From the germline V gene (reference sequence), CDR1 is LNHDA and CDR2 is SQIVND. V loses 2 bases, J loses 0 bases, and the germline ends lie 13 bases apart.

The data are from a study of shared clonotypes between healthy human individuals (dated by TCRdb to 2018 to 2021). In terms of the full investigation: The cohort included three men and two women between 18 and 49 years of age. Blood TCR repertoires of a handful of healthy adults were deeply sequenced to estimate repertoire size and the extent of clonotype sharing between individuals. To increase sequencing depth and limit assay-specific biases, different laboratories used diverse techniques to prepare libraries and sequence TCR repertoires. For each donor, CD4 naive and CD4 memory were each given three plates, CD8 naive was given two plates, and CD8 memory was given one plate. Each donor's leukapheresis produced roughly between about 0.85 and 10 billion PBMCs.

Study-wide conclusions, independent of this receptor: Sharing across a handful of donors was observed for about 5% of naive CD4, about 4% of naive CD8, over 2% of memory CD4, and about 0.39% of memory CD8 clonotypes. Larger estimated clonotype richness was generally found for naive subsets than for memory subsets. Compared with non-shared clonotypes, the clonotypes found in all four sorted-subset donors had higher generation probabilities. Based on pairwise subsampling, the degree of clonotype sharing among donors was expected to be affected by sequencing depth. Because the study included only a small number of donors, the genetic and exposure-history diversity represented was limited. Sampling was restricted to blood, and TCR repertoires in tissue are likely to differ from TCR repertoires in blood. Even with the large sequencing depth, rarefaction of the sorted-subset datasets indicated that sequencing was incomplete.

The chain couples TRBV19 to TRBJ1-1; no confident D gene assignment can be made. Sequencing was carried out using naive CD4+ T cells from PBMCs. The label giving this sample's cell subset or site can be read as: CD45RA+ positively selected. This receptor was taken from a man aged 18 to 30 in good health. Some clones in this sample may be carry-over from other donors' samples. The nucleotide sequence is TGTGCCAGTAGTATAACACTCCGGCTTATGAACACTGAAGCTTTCTTT. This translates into CASSITLRLMNTEAFF.